This record concerns one T cell receptor (beta chain) sequence. The antigen is undetermined. The sample comes from a study of OX40 agonist ivuxolimab in advanced cancers. Study in general: Cancers in dose escalation were hepatocellular, melanoma, renal cell and head and neck.

Sequencing used immunoSEQ multiplex PCR; TCRdb keeps in-frame clones, though not all of them. The sample has some 70,000 clones, approximately 91% seen once; the top ten hold about 0.31%. General study points: Which antigen the expanded peripheral T cells recognized is unknown. Low normalized T-cell clonal expansion was also seen in some nonresponders.

CDR3 length equals 14 residues. The V gene's germline CDR1 is MRHNA and CDR2 SNTAGT. Trimming removed 5 bases from V and 2 bases from J; junction bases left unmatched: 6. V and J are TRBV6-4 and TRBJ2-7; 7 nucleotides align to TRBD2. The input for sequencing was CD4+ or CD8+ T cells sorted from blood, taken in a trial of the OX40 agonist ivuxolimab. This clonotype was obtained from an adult with an advanced solid tumor such as melanoma, head and neck, liver or kidney cancer. The CDR3 DNA sequence: TGTGCCAGCAGTATATCGGGGGGTGCCTACGAGCAGTACTTC. It yields the protein CASSISGGAYEQYF.